This T cell receptor beta chain comes out of a study of blood T cell repertoires in COVID-19. Whole-study context: The samples span acute and convalescent COVID-19 from the United States, Italy and Spain. The cDNA or gDNA used as material had been derived from T cells, B-cell-depleted T cells, or PBMCs.

CDR3 size: 14 residues. The germline V gene has CDR1 SNHLY and CDR2 FYNNEI. Trimming took off 1 base at V and 0 bases at J, with 5 bases between the two ends. As processed by the authors: Amplification from reference gene primers served as the basis for estimated nucleated cell counts. Some clones are missing from TCRdb's copy, which holds only in-frame ones; the method was immunoSEQ multiplex PCR. V and J calls and clone size are given by that table; D and trimming were obtained from the DNA. The sample has about 230,000 clones, 75% to 85% seen once. The chain is built from TRBV2 and TRBJ2-3; tentative D call: TRBD2 (5 bases). The receptor comes from a woman aged 35 to 49 who had recovered from COVID-19. The specimen was peripheral blood. CDR3 sequence reads: CASSEGLSTDTQYF. CDR3 DNA: TGTGCCAGCAGTGAAGGACTAAGCACAGATACGCAGTATTTT.